The next 18 T cell receptor beta chains were all read from a single sample in a study of T cell changes during pregnancy in multiple sclerosis. Data came from immunoSEQ multiplex PCR; TCRdb stores just in-frame clones and leaves some out. The repertoire holds over 100,000 clones, with roughly 90% as singletons. Sequencing used peripheral blood, obtained in the third trimester of pregnancy. These receptors were collected from a female donor with multiple sclerosis, enrolled in a pregnancy study.

The rearrangement joins TRBV28 to TRBJ2-7; no reliable D call. This CDR3 has 13 residues. V dropped 9 bases and J dropped 5 bases, with 17 bases sitting between them. Germline values: CDR1 MDHEN, CDR2 SYDVKM. CDR3 loop: CASNGNLRDEQYF. CDR3 nucleotide sequence: TGTGCCAGTAACGGTAATCTACGAGACGAGCAGTACTTC. Based on the CDR3 plus reference TRBV28 and TRBJ2-7, the full variable domain is DVKVTQSSRYLVKRTGEKVFLECVQDMDHENMFWYRQDPGLGLRLIYFSYDVKMKEKGDIPEGYSVSREKKERFSLILESASTNQTSMYLCASNGNLRDEQYFGPGTRLTVT.

This sequence joins TRBV6-1 and TRBJ2-7, with TRBD1 as a possible D gene (6 bases). This CDR3 comprises 13 residues. Trimming stripped 10 bases from V and 4 bases from J, with 17 bases between. Germline lookup yields CDR1 MNHNS and CDR2 SASEGT. Here the CDR3 reads CATTSDRGYEQYF. The DNA of the CDR3 is TGTGCCACCACCTCGGATAGGGGGTACGAGCAGTACTTC.

This chain joins TRBV6-5 and TRBJ1-5, with a weak D call TRBD1 (6 bases). Germline V gene sequence: CDR1 MNHEY, CDR2 SVGAGI. V was pared by 6 bases and J by 2 bases, with 14 bases between. The length of the CDR3 is 15 residues. CDR3 sequence reads: CASRDSPMGNQPQHF. CDR3 nucleotide sequence: TGTGCCAGCAGGGACAGCCCCATGGGCAATCAGCCCCAGCATTTT.

The rearrangement joins TRBV19 to TRBJ2-1; D remains unclear. This CDR3 comprises 12 residues. Trimming took off 4 bases at V and 2 bases at J, with 3 bases between the two ends. Germline V lookup: CDR1 LNHDA, CDR2 SQIVND (reference sequence). CDR3 DNA sequence: TGTGCCAGTAGTACTACCTACAATGAGCAGTTCTTC. This encodes CASSTTYNEQFF.

This clone was counted a single time. The J gene is TRBJ2-7, the V gene TRBV19, with TRBD2 identical over 7 bases. The ends lost 5 bases at V and 2 bases at J; junction bases unmatched: 6. The CDR3 runs 14 residues. Germline V lookup: CDR1 LNHDA, CDR2 SQIVND (reference sequence). In DNA form, the CDR3 reads TGTGCCAGTAGTCCGAGGCGGGAGACCTACGAGCAGTACTTC. Translated: CASSPRRETYEQYF. Variable domain in full (rest from reference TRBV19 and TRBJ2-7): DGGITQSPKYLFRKEGQNVTLSCEQNLNHDAMYWYRQDPGQGLRLIYYSQIVNDFQKGDIAEGYSVSREKKESFPLTVTSAQKNPTAFYLCASSPRRETYEQYFGPGTRLTVT.

Here the CDR3 reads CASNPLAGVGEQYF. The CDR3, as DNA: TGTGCCAGCAATCCACTAGCGGGAGTAGGCGAGCAGTACTTC. The genes are TRBV2 and TRBJ2-7, with 11 bases identical to TRBD2. The CDR3 is 14 amino acids. Germline trimming cut 7 bases from V and 6 bases from J; bases unmatched to any gene: 8. Germline CDR1 is SNHLY and CDR2 is FYNNEI.

This clone was counted only a few times. This chain connects TRBV7-9 to TRBJ1-1; 8 bases match TRBD1. The junction had 6 bases not matched to a gene; V was cut back by 6 bases and J by 3 bases. Germline V gene data show CDR1 as SEHNR and CDR2 as FQNEAQ (reference sequence). The CDR3 has 14 residues. The CDR3 DNA reads as TGTGCCAGCAGTGAGACAGGGGCAGACACTGAAGCTTTCTTT. This codes for CASSETGADTEAFF.

The gene calls are TRBV5-1 and TRBJ1-2, with 7 bases matching TRBD1. CDR3 size: 14 residues. Germline trimming cut 4 bases from V and 0 bases from J; bases unmatched to any gene: 3. Germline assignment: CDR1 SGHRS and CDR2 YFSETQ. This CDR3 is CASSLGTANYGYTF. In DNA form, the CDR3 reads TGCGCCAGCAGCCTAGGGACAGCTAACTATGGCTACACCTTC.

V is TRBV5-3 and J is TRBJ2-2, with D hard to call. TRBV5-3 is flagged as an ORF with uncertain function. With 3 bases removed from V and 0 bases from J, the gap between germline ends came to 12 bases. The CDR3 spans 16 residues. The CDR3 sequence: CARSSVAVSNTGELFF. The CDR3 nucleotides read TGTGCCAGAAGCTCCGTTGCGGTATCGAACACCGGGGAGCTGTTTTTT.

This clone was observed a single time. The chain has TRBV11-1 and TRBJ1-1, with 12 nucleotides matching TRBD1. Per germline, CDR1 SGHAT and CDR2 FQDESV (reference sequence). This CDR3 contains 19 residues. V lost 6 bases to trimming and J lost 5 bases; unmatched junction nucleotides: 19. The chain's CDR3 is CASSSWGGTGGAKRTEAFF. For the CDR3, the DNA is TGTGCCAGCAGTTCCTGGGGCGGGACAGGGGGCGCGAAGAGGACTGAAGCTTTCTTT.

V and J are TRBV7-6 and TRBJ2-7, with TRBD1 matching 7 bases. V lost 3 bases and J lost 1; bases outside the gene matches: 6. The CDR3 runs 15 residues. The germline V gene has CDR1 SGHVS and CDR2 FNYEAQ. The CDR3: CASSFLTGLSYEQYF. In DNA, the CDR3 is TGTGCCAGCAGCTTCCTGACAGGGCTATCCTACGAGCAGTACTTC.

CDR3 DNA sequence: TGTGCCAGCAGTCCGAGACCCGACAGGCCCCACTGGTACGAGCAGTACTTC. Amino acids: CASSPRPDRPHWYEQYF. The chain is built from TRBV27 and TRBJ2-7; TRBD1 might be the D (6 bases). This CDR3 contains 17 residues. CDR1 and CDR2 (germline): MNHEY, SMNVEV (reference sequence). V lost 5 bases to trimming and J lost 4 bases, with 24 bases between them.

In nucleotides, the CDR3 is TGTGCCAGCAGTCCAATCTCGGGAATGGGCAATCAGCCCCAGCATTTT. It yields the protein CASSPISGMGNQPQHF. The rearrangement uses TRBV27 and TRBJ1-5; D is unclear. Germline V CDR1 and CDR2: MNHEY, SMNVEV (reference sequence). V lost 5 bases to trimming and J lost 2 bases, with 16 bases between them. CDR3 size: 16 residues.

The rearrangement joins TRBV7-2 to TRBJ1-2; D call uncertain. The CDR3 sequence is 12 residues long. Germline lookup yields CDR1 SGHTA and CDR2 FQGNSA. V was cut by 6 bases and J by 5 bases, with 10 bases left in between. CDR3 residues: CASRGVGYGYTF. The CDR3 bases are TGTGCCAGCAGAGGAGTCGGGTATGGCTACACCTTC.

This chain joins TRBV7-9 and TRBJ1-1; 11 nucleotides match TRBD1. After removal of 3 bases from V and 6 bases from J, the junction contained 3 bases not matched to a gene. Germline lookup yields CDR1 SEHNR and CDR2 FQNEAQ (reference sequence). CDR3 size: 14 residues. In DNA form, the CDR3 reads TGTGCCAGCAGCTTCGGACAGGGGGCTTCTGAAGCTTTCTTT. This codes for CASSFGQGASEAFF.

This chain links TRBV28 with TRBJ1-5; 8 bases match TRBD1. The germline gives CDR1 MDHEN, CDR2 SYDVKM. This CDR3 comprises 18 residues. V gave up 1 base and J gave up 4 bases; unmatched junction bases: 12. CDR3: CASSLSRGRDLENQPQHF. The CDR3 nucleotides are TGTGCCAGCAGTTTATCCAGGGGGCGCGATTTGGAGAATCAGCCCCAGCATTTT. Supplemented by reference TRBV28 and TRBJ1-5, the full variable domain reads DVKVTQSSRYLVKRTGEKVFLECVQDMDHENMFWYRQDPGLGLRLIYFSYDVKMKEKGDIPEGYSVSREKKERFSLILESASTNQTSMYLCASSLSRGRDLENQPQHFGDGTRLSIL.

The V gene is TRBV2, the J gene TRBJ2-1; the D gene is possibly TRBD2 (6 bases). This CDR3 contains 16 residues. V was clipped by 5 bases and J by 4 bases, with 18 bases between them. Germline CDR1 reads SNHLY; CDR2 reads FYNNEI. Here the CDR3 DNA reads TGTGCCAGCAGTCCCTGGGACTTTTCGCCTTACAATGAGCAGTTCTTC. Translation: CASSPWDFSPYNEQFF. Drawing the rest from reference TRBV2 and TRBJ2-1, the complete variable domain is EPEVTQTPSHQVTQMGQEVILRCVPISNHLYFYWYRQILGQKVEFLVSFYNNEISEKSEIFDDQFSVERPDGSNFTLKIRSTKLEDSAMYFCASSPWDFSPYNEQFFGPGTRLTVL.

V is TRBV6-1 and J is TRBJ2-7; 7 bases line up with TRBD1. CDR1 and CDR2 from the germline V gene are MNHNS and SASEGT. The CDR3 contains 16 residues. The trim removed 0 bases at V and 0 bases at J, leaving 5 bases unmatched. CDR3 in amino acids: CASSEATGTFSYEQYF. The CDR3 nucleotides are TGTGCCAGCAGTGAAGCGACAGGGACCTTCTCCTACGAGCAGTACTTC.